This TCR beta chain was documented in a study of monozygotic twins with inflammatory bowel disease. Study-wide findings and caveats: The data offered no way to tell different T cell subtypes apart.

About this clonotype itself: The antigen remains undetermined.

For every TCR library, roughly 3,600 ng of total RNA was used. No DNA is given; TCRdb re-called the 5' RACE reads and lists each CDR3 protein once. The listing records roughly 150,000 distinct CDR3 sequences. The CDR3 consists of 13 residues. Per the germline V gene, CDR1 is MNHEY and CDR2 is SVGAGI. The sample was blood. The sequence came from a human donor with ulcerative colitis or Crohn's disease, or a healthy co-twin of an affected twin (not recorded which). This chain connects TRBV6-5 to TRBJ1-2; TCRdb outputs TRBD1, but without DNA this stays unchecked. CDR3 sequence reads: CASSYTGSYGYTF.